These 14 T cell receptor beta chains originate from one sample sequenced in a study of regulatory T cells in long-lasting Graves disease. Construction of TCR beta libraries relied on iRepertoire HTBI primers and on Arm-PCR targeting CDR3 regions. One entry per CDR3 protein, called by TCRdb with MiXCR from the multiplex PCR reads. The table records about 420,000 distinct CDR3 sequences, about 16% of them present only once. Specified time point: newly diagnosed GD, antithyroid drugs for less than 3 months. There was RNA extracted from PBMCs, and the TCR library was made from it. These data were also reused for a study on T cells in Graves' hyperthyroidism and ophthalmopathy.

The sequences come from peripheral blood mononuclear cells (PBMCs), collected at new diagnosis, from a patient treated with antithyroid drugs. The receptors were sampled from a woman under 30 with Graves disease.

Only a few counts were recorded for this clonotype. V usage is TRBV7-2 and J usage is TRBJ1-5; TRBD1 is a possible D gene (6 bases). With 2 bases removed from V and 7 bases from J, the gap between germline ends came to 9 bases. Germline CDR1 reads SGHTA; CDR2 reads FQGNSA. The CDR3 is 13 amino acids. Here the CDR3 reads CASSLTGLQPQHF. The CDR3 DNA is TGTGCCAGCAGCTTAACAGGGTTACAGCCCCAGCATTTT.

The sample holds many counts of this clonotype. The chain combines TRBV29-1 with TRBJ2-7; D is perhaps TRBD1 (5 bases). The CDR3 consists of 13 residues. Germline CDR1 and CDR2: SQVTM and ANQGSEA. The ends were cut back, 5 bases at V and 2 bases at J, with 13 bases in the middle. CDR3 amino acids: CSVMVQAPYEQYF. CDR3 sequence (DNA): TGCAGCGTTATGGTACAGGCGCCCTACGAGCAGTACTTC.

This clonotype was observed at least ten times. J is TRBJ2-6 and V is TRBV7-2; 9 bases map to TRBD1. Trimming removed 4 bases from V and 3 bases from J; junction bases left unmatched: 4. In germline, CDR1 is SGHTA, CDR2 FQGNSA. The CDR3 has 16 amino acids. The CDR3 reads CASSSTGGYGANVLTF. The CDR3 DNA reads TGTGCCAGCAGCTCCACAGGGGGCTATGGGGCCAACGTCCTGACTTTC.

In its sample, this clonotype was seen many times. This chain connects TRBV6-1 to TRBJ2-7; TRBD1 matches 8 bases. Germline V gene lookup returns CDR1 MNHNS and CDR2 SASEGT. The CDR3 loop spans 16 amino acids. The V and J ends lost 6 bases and 3 bases, in that order; junction bases with no gene match: 13. The CDR3 sequence is CASSDGQQGGVYEQYF. In nucleotides, the CDR3 is TGTGCCAGCAGCGATGGCCAACAGGGGGGAGTCTACGAGCAGTACTTC.

This clonotype showed up just a few times. V and J are TRBV19 and TRBJ1-2; no clear D gene. CDR3 length: 14 amino acids. Looked up from germline, CDR1 is LNHDA and CDR2 is SQIVND (reference sequence). Between the trimmed V and J ends, which lost 1 base and 4 bases, there was a span of 10 bases. The CDR3 region has the DNA TGTGCCAGTAGTATAGGCGGCACCGCCTATGGCTACACCTTC. Encoded protein: CASSIGGTAYGYTF.

This clonotype was recorded many times. The chain employs TRBV5-6 and TRBJ1-2, with D possibly matching TRBD1 (5 bases). Per the germline V gene, CDR1 is SGHDT and CDR2 is YYEEEE. The CDR3 spans 14 residues. Trimming took off 6 bases at V and 3 bases at J, with 15 bases between the two ends. CDR3 bases: TGTGCCAGCACCACTTGGGCGGGGGACTATGGCTACACCTTC. Encoded protein: CASTTWAGDYGYTF.

The chain carries TRBV29-1 and TRBJ2-5; weak D call: TRBD1 (5 bases). V lost 6 bases to trimming and J lost 2 bases, with 16 bases between them. The CDR3 is made up of 14 amino acids. The germline V gene encodes CDR1 SQVTM and CDR2 ANQGSEA. For the CDR3, the DNA is TGCAGCGTCGCAATTTCAGGGTTTCAAGAGACCCAGTACTTC. Encoded protein: CSVAISGFQETQYF.

This clonotype has a handful of counts. This chain links TRBV4-3 with TRBJ2-5, with unresolved D. Trimming took 3 bases from V and 1 from J, leaving 6 bases between them. Germline V gene data show CDR1 as LGHNA and CDR2 as YSLEER. The CDR3 spans 13 residues. CDR3 sequence reads: CASSQEPQETQYF. CDR3 nucleotides: TGCGCCAGCAGCCAGGAGCCCCAAGAGACCCAGTACTTC.

This clonotype was observed many times. The V gene is TRBV12-3 or TRBV12-4, the J gene TRBJ1-6; weak D call: TRBD1 (6 bases). Trimming left V 6 bases short and J 7 bases short, with 13 bases between. This CDR3 region has 14 residues. CDR3 sequence (DNA): TGTGCCAGCAGAGGGACAAATGGGAATTCACCCCTCCACTTT. Its translation: CASRGTNGNSPLHF.

There are many counts of this clonotype. The chain couples TRBV19 to TRBJ2-7, with D unclear. V was clipped by 4 bases and J by 2 bases, with 6 bases between them. Germline CDR1 reads LNHDA; CDR2 reads SQIVND (reference sequence). CDR3 size: 12 residues. The CDR3 loop reads CASSRNTYEQYF. CDR3 DNA sequence: TGTGCCAGTAGTAGAAATACCTACGAGCAGTACTTC.

The sample holds a few counts of this clonotype. The V call is TRBV11-2, the J call TRBJ1-4, with D uncertain. CDR1 is SGHAT, CDR2 FQNNGV, per germline. This CDR3 region has 11 residues. The ends were cut back, 2 bases at V and 6 bases at J, with 1 base in the middle. The CDR3 nucleotides are TGTGCCAGCAGCTTACATGAAAAACTGTTTTTT. Protein product: CASSLHEKLFF.

This clonotype appeared many times. The genes are TRBV5-8 and TRBJ2-1, with D possibly matching TRBD2 (6 bases). Germline assignment: CDR1 SGHTS and CDR2 YDEGEE. The CDR3 is 14 amino acids. Trimming took off 2 bases at V and 7 bases at J, with 13 bases between the two ends. CDR3 sequence reads: CASSLSIGGNEQFF. CDR3 DNA: TGTGCCAGCAGCTTAAGTATCGGGGGAAATGAGCAGTTCTTC. Full variable domain (remainder filled in from reference TRBV5-8 and TRBJ2-1): EAGVTQSPTHLIKTRGQQATLRCSPISGHTSVYWYQQALGLGLQFLLWYDEGEERNRGNFPPRFSGRQFPNYSSELNVNALELEDSALYLCASSLSIGGNEQFFGPGTRLTVL.

J is TRBJ2-3 and V is TRBV9, with 8 bases fitting TRBD1. Germline V gene sequence: CDR1 SGDLS, CDR2 YYNGEE. CDR3 size: 14 residues. V lost 0 bases to trimming and J lost 4 bases; unmatched junction nucleotides: 1. This chain's CDR3 is CASSVGTGSDTQYF. DNA for the CDR3: TGTGCCAGCAGCGTAGGGACAGGGTCAGATACGCAGTATTTT.

This clonotype has ten or more counts. As DNA, the CDR3 is TGTGCCAGCAGAATACCCATGAACACTGAAGCTTTCTTT. Protein: CASRIPMNTEAFF. This chain joins TRBV28 and TRBJ1-1; no clear D. V lost 6 bases and J 0 bases, leaving 8 bases between the germline ends. The germline CDR1 and CDR2 sequences are MDHEN and SYDVKM. The CDR3 runs 13 residues.